This T cell receptor beta chain was retrieved from a study of blood T cell repertoires in COVID-19. About the research overall: Specimens from acute and convalescent COVID-19 originated in the United States, Italy and Spain.

Patients of the Seattle cohort, enrolled during active infection, were followed longitudinally. The V end was cut by 5 bases, the J end by 3 bases, with 10 bases between. The CDR3 has 13 residues. Germline V gene lookup returns CDR1 MGHDK and CDR2 SYGVNS. The assay was immunoSEQ multiplex PCR, and TCRdb's table has in-frame clones only and misses some. The sample has roughly 410,000 clones, 70% to 90% seen once; the top ten hold about 1.6%. The V gene is TRBV25-1, the J gene TRBJ1-2; unclear D gene. Material for sequencing was peripheral blood. The sequence was obtained from a middle-aged woman with COVID-19, enrolled during active disease. CDR3 coding DNA: TGTGCCAGCAGTATACACAAAGACTATGGCTACACCTTC. Amino acids: CASSIHKDYGYTF.